A selection of T cell receptor beta chains follows, all from one sample in a study of beta chain features in type 1 diabetes. Profiled with immunoSEQ multiplex PCR; TCRdb holds only in-frame clones, not every one. The repertoire holds approximately 170,000 clones, with roughly 65% as singletons. Sequencing input: naive CD4+ T cells from blood. Receptors were obtained from a man younger than 45 with type 1 diabetes. Both conserved end residues are part of each CDR3. A D gene is named only where the DNA matches it firmly. Not every row has a clone size; where given, it reads once, few, many or a size class.

abundance: -; j_gene: TRBJ1-6; d_gene: -; v_gene: TRBV30; CDR3nt: TGTGCCTGGAGTGTACAGATCGTCTATAATTCACCCCTCCACTTT; CDR3aa: CAWSVQIVYNSPLHF
abundance: -; j_gene: TRBJ1-1; d_gene: -; v_gene: TRBV7-9; CDR3nt: TGTGCCAGCAGCTTACCGGGCACTGAAGCTTTCTTT; CDR3aa: CASSLPGTEAFF
abundance: -; j_gene: TRBJ2-5; d_gene: TRBD1; v_gene: TRBV6-5; CDR3nt: TGTGCCAGCAGAAGGGACAGACAAGAGACCCAGTACTTC; CDR3aa: CASRRDRQETQYF
abundance: -; j_gene: TRBJ2-7; d_gene: TRBD1; v_gene: TRBV5-1; CDR3nt: TGCGCCAGCAGCTTGGGGGACAGAGCCTACGAGCAGTACTTC; CDR3aa: CASSLGDRAYEQYF
abundance: few; j_gene: TRBJ1-4; d_gene: TRBD1; v_gene: TRBV18; CDR3nt: TGTGCCAGCTCACCTGGACAGGCGGACGAAAAACTGTTTTTT; CDR3aa: CASSPGQADEKLFF
abundance: -; j_gene: TRBJ2-1; d_gene: -; v_gene: TRBV21-1; CDR3nt: TGTGCCAGCAGCAAATCGACTAGCGGGGGAGTAAATGAGCAGTTCTTC; CDR3aa: CASSKSTSGGVNEQFF
abundance: -; j_gene: TRBJ2-1; d_gene: TRBD2; v_gene: TRBV18; CDR3nt: TGTGCCAGCTTCCGAGGAAGCGGGGGGAGCAATGAGCAGTTCTTC; CDR3aa: CASFRGSGGSNEQFF
abundance: -; j_gene: TRBJ1-1; d_gene: TRBD1; v_gene: TRBV14; CDR3nt: TGTGCCAGCAGCCAGAACAGGGGGACTACTGAAGCTTTCTTT; CDR3aa: CASSQNRGTTEAFF
abundance: -; j_gene: TRBJ1-3; d_gene: -; v_gene: TRBV9; CDR3nt: TGTGCCAGCAGCGTAGTTGGCTCTGGAAACACCATATATTTT; CDR3aa: CASSVVGSGNTIYF
abundance: -; j_gene: TRBJ1-6; d_gene: -; v_gene: TRBV15; CDR3nt: TGTGCCACCAGCAGAGGAGCAGCCCAGGCCCTCCACTTT; CDR3aa: CATSRGAAQALHF
abundance: -; j_gene: TRBJ1-2; d_gene: TRBD1; v_gene: TRBV5-4; CDR3nt: TGTGCCAGCAGCTTGACGACAGGGCATGGCTACACCTTC; CDR3aa: CASSLTTGHGYTF
abundance: -; j_gene: TRBJ1-1; d_gene: -; v_gene: TRBV7-2; CDR3nt: TGTGCCAGCAGCTTAAGGATCGGCAGGGAAGCTTTCTTT; CDR3aa: CASSLRIGREAFF
abundance: -; j_gene: TRBJ2-7; d_gene: -; v_gene: TRBV29-1; CDR3nt: TGCAGCGTCGGGTACAGGGCCTACGAGCAGTACTTC; CDR3aa: CSVGYRAYEQYF
abundance: once; j_gene: TRBJ1-2; d_gene: -; v_gene: TRBV18; CDR3nt: TGTGCCAGCTCACGCTCAGGGCGGGACTATGGCTACACCTTC; CDR3aa: CASSRSGRDYGYTF
abundance: few; j_gene: TRBJ2-7; d_gene: TRBD2; v_gene: TRBV7-2; CDR3nt: TGTGCCAGCAGCTTAGTCTCGGGGGAGGGCTCCTACGAGCAGTACTTC; CDR3aa: CASSLVSGEGSYEQYF
abundance: -; j_gene: TRBJ2-7; d_gene: -; v_gene: TRBV5-1; CDR3nt: TGCGCCAGCAGCTTGGGACAGAGCTCCTACGAGCAGTACTTC; CDR3aa: CASSLGQSSYEQYF